One sample yielded the 15 T cell receptor beta chains listed below, sequenced in a study of OX40 agonist ivuxolimab in advanced cancers. TCRdb's table, derived via immunoSEQ multiplex PCR, lists solely in-frame clones and lacks some. The sample has around 70,000 clones; 92% are singletons. This sample comprised CD4+ or CD8+ T cells sorted from blood, obtained in a trial of the OX40 agonist ivuxolimab. The source is an adult with an advanced solid tumor such as melanoma, head and neck, liver or kidney cancer.

The V and J genes are TRBV4-3 and TRBJ2-3; tentative D call: TRBD2 (6 bases). Trimming took off 0 bases at V and 2 bases at J, with 18 bases between the two ends. CDR3 length: 18 amino acids. Germline values: CDR1 LGHNA, CDR2 YSLEER. This chain's CDR3 is CASSQDTERAISTDTQYF. The CDR3 DNA reads as TGCGCCAGCAGCCAAGACACGGAGCGGGCCATTTCCACAGATACGCAGTATTTT.

The V call is TRBV5-6, the J call TRBJ2-4, with TRBD1 identical over 8 bases. V lost 0 bases, J lost 9 bases, and 5 bases stayed unmatched. The CDR3 sequence is 14 residues long. Germline CDR1 is SGHDT and CDR2 is YYEEEE. The CDR3 DNA reads as TGTGCCAGCAGCTTGGCAGGGGGCGGGATCATTCAGTACTTC. Its translation is CASSLAGGGIIQYF.

The chain couples TRBV27 to TRBJ2-2; no clear D. Trimming shortened V by 3 bases and J by 0 bases, and 5 bases separated the two germline ends. This CDR3 is built from 14 residues. Germline-derived CDR1 and CDR2 are MNHEY and SMNVEV (reference sequence). The CDR3 DNA reads as TGTGCCAGCAGTTTTTTGGCGAACACCGGGGAGCTGTTTTTT. This codes for CASSFLANTGELFF.

The rearrangement joins TRBV13 to TRBJ2-7; weak D call: TRBD2 (5 bases). Germline CDR1 reads PRHDT; CDR2 reads FYEKMQ (reference sequence). The CDR3 loop spans 13 amino acids. The V end lost 5 bases, the J end lost 6 bases, and 14 bases lay between the germline ends. The CDR3 protein is CASSQYGITEQYF. CDR3 nucleotides: TGTGCCAGCAGCCAATACGGGATTACCGAGCAGTACTTC.

The chain recombines TRBV19 with TRBJ2-1; 11 bases are shared with TRBD1. V gave up 5 bases and J gave up 8 bases; unmatched junction bases: 8. This CDR3 contains 15 residues. Germline CDR1 LNHDA, CDR2 SQIVND (reference sequence). The CDR3 loop reads CASSGGDRGFHEQFF. CDR3 DNA: TGTGCCAGTAGTGGAGGGGACAGGGGGTTCCATGAGCAGTTCTTC.

For this clone: The same CDR3 also results from other DNA sequences found in this sample. The chain recombines TRBV6-5 with TRBJ1-1, with TRBD1 as a possible D gene (6 bases). The CDR3 length is 13 residues. V was shortened by 2 bases and J by 4 bases, with 8 bases between the two germline ends. The germline V gene encodes CDR1 MNHEY and CDR2 SVGAGI. In DNA, the CDR3 is TGTGCCAGCAGTTACCAGGGGATCACTGAAGCTTTCTTT. Encoded protein: CASSYQGITEAFF.

The rearrangement joins TRBV28 to TRBJ2-7; D uncertain. This CDR3 spans 13 amino acids. The V end lost 4 bases, the J end lost 7 bases, and 14 bases lay between the germline ends. Germline-derived CDR1 and CDR2 are MDHEN and SYDVKM. The CDR3 is CASSYGPLREQYF. The CDR3 nucleotides read TGTGCCAGCAGTTATGGACCTCTTCGGGAGCAGTACTTC.

The chain has TRBV30 and TRBJ2-2, with 8 bases aligning to TRBD2. The CDR3 runs to 20 residues. V shed 3 bases, J shed 1 base, and the junction held 19 bases outside the gene matches. Germline loops: CDR1 GTSNPN, CDR2 SVGIG (reference sequence). In DNA, the CDR3 is TGTGCCTGGAGCGTAGACCCGGCCGGGGCTAGCGGGCAGAACACCGGGGAGCTGTTTTTT. Translating gives CAWSVDPAGASGQNTGELFF.

V and J are TRBV2 and TRBJ2-1, with 11 nucleotides matching TRBD1. After removal of 6 bases from V and 4 bases from J, the junction contained 8 bases not matched to a gene. Germline lookup yields CDR1 SNHLY and CDR2 FYNNEI. The CDR3 totals 16 residues. This CDR3 reads CASRKPGQGVYNEQFF. The CDR3 DNA follows: TGTGCCAGCAGAAAACCGGGACAGGGGGTGTACAATGAGCAGTTCTTC.

The chain recombines TRBV29-1 with TRBJ2-7, with D perhaps TRBD2 (7 bases). Trimming pared 7 bases from V and 3 bases from J, leaving 19 bases between. Germline lookup yields CDR1 SQVTM and CDR2 ANQGSEA. The CDR3 sequence is 14 residues long. The CDR3 loop reads CSAQGGGQGYEQYF. In DNA form, the CDR3 reads TGCAGCGCCCAAGGCGGGGGCCAGGGCTACGAGCAGTACTTC.

The chain carries TRBV10-2 and TRBJ1-2; no clear D. From germline, CDR1 is WSHSY and CDR2 SAAADI. V was clipped by 0 bases and J by 4 bases, with 3 bases between them. This CDR3 contains 12 residues. The DNA of the CDR3 is TGCGCCAGCAGTGAGTCAGTCTATGGCTACACCTTC. Translating gives CASSESVYGYTF.

This clone was recorded once. The rearrangement links TRBV11-2 to TRBJ2-7; 9 bases are shared with TRBD1. J gave up 3 bases and V 5 bases, and 5 bases lay outside the gene matches. The CDR3 spans 14 residues. Per germline, CDR1 SGHAT and CDR2 FQNNGV. CDR3 DNA: TGTGCCAGCAGCCACGGGACAGGGTTCTACGAGCAGTACTTC. The encoded protein is CASSHGTGFYEQYF.

This sequence joins TRBV10-3 and TRBJ2-3; D is perhaps TRBD2 (6 bases). The CDR3 contains 17 residues. CDR1 and CDR2 (germline): ENHRY, SYGVKD. Trimming removed 3 bases at V and 6 bases at J, with 22 bases between. As DNA, the CDR3 is TGTGCCATCAGTGATGGGGGGATTAGCGTCCCTGGGGATACGCAGTATTTT. This codes for CAISDGGISVPGDTQYF.

The rearrangement joins TRBV10-2 to TRBJ2-7, with 15 bases that match TRBD2. Germline CDR1 and CDR2: WSHSY and SAAADI. The CDR3 is 15 amino acids. J was trimmed by 2 bases and V by 6 bases; bases with no gene match: 2. In DNA form, the CDR3 reads TGCGCCAGCAGCGGACTAGCGGGGGGGCCCTACGAGCAGTACTTC. It specifies CASSGLAGGPYEQYF.

This sequence joins TRBV6-6 and TRBJ1-4; 8 nucleotides agree with TRBD1. The germline gives CDR1 MNHNY, CDR2 SVGAGI (reference sequence). After removal of 7 bases from V and 8 bases from J, the junction contained 6 bases not matched to a gene. There are 13 residues in the CDR3. CDR3 in DNA: TGTGCCAGCACAGGGGGCGCCGGAGAAAAACTGTTTTTT. It translates to CASTGGAGEKLFF.